The TCR beta chain under discussion was sequenced for a study of T cells in Graves' hyperthyroidism and ophthalmopathy. This clonotype was seen more than once but under ten times. Germline loops: CDR1 DFQATT, CDR2 SNEGSKA (reference sequence). The CDR3 is 16 residues long. V lost 0 bases, J lost 2 bases, and 14 bases lay in between. Exclusions: uncontrolled infection, other autoimmune disease, pregnancy, lactation. What was amplified from RNA transcripts were TCR beta CDR3 regions. The primer set for the first-round RT-PCR of the TCR CDR3 was HTBI. MiXCR, applied by TCRdb to the multiplex PCR reads, yields one record per CDR3 protein. The sample holds approximately 480,000 distinct CDR3 sequences, 20% to 25% seen once.

Sequenced: blood. The TCR originated in a man in his late teens or twenties with Graves' hyperthyroidism. This chain joins TRBV20-1 and TRBJ1-5; D remains unclear. The CDR3 nucleotides are TGCAGTGCTAGAGATCTCGGCCCGCTAGGCAATCAGCCCCAGCATTTT. It is translated as CSARDLGPLGNQPQHF.